The 27 T cell receptor beta chains below come from one sample, sequenced in a study of cytomegalovirus exposure and HLA in healthy donors. The PCR used 60 Vbeta and 13 Jbeta primers. Data came from immunoSEQ multiplex PCR; TCRdb stores just in-frame clones and leaves some out. The repertoire holds approximately 130,000 clones, with over 60% as singletons. Sequenced input: PBMCs. The source is a young man in good health and CMV-seronegative.

The chain employs TRBV6-5 and TRBJ2-7; D ambiguous. This CDR3 comprises 12 residues. Germline loops: CDR1 MNHEY, CDR2 SVGAGI. The V end lost 5 bases, the J end lost 4 bases, and 9 bases lay between the germline ends. Here the CDR3 DNA reads TGTGCCAGCAGTAGTACAAGATACGAGCAGTACTTC. This encodes CASSSTRYEQYF.

Regarding this clone: A junction boundary mismatches the germline segment, possibly from a read error. V usage is TRBV5-1 and J usage is TRBJ1-4; unclear D gene. Germline V gene data show CDR1 as SGHRS and CDR2 as YFSETQ. The CDR3 has 15 amino acids. The CDR3 DNA sequence: TGCGCCAGCAGCTTAATGTCTGCAACTAATGAAAAACTGCTTTTT. This gives the protein CASSLMSATNEKLLF.

CDR3 loop: CASSEPWTGVRDEQFF. As DNA, the CDR3 is TGTGCCAGCAGTGAACCCTGGACAGGGGTGCGGGATGAGCAGTTCTTC. This chain uses TRBV2 with TRBJ2-1; the match to TRBD1 covers 9 bases. The ends lost 2 bases at V and 8 bases at J; junction bases unmatched: 10. CDR1 and CDR2 (germline): SNHLY, FYNNEI. This CDR3 has 16 residues. Full variable domain (remainder filled in from reference TRBV2 and TRBJ2-1): EPEVTQTPSHQVTQMGQEVILRCVPISNHLYFYWYRQILGQKVEFLVSFYNNEISEKSEIFDDQFSVERPDGSNFTLKIRSTKLEDSAMYFCASSEPWTGVRDEQFFGPGTRLTVL.

V usage is TRBV6-5 and J usage is TRBJ2-7; 9 bases are a match to TRBD2. V gave up 8 bases and J gave up 3 bases; unmatched junction bases: 5. The CDR3 extends over 13 amino acids. Germline CDR1 is MNHEY and CDR2 is SVGAGI. The DNA of the CDR3 is TGTGCCAGCTGCCCTAGCGGGGACTACGAGCAGTACTTC. This gives the protein CASCPSGDYEQYF.

The chain is built from TRBV28 and TRBJ1-5; 10 bases are a match to TRBD1. J was trimmed by 2 bases and V by 6 bases; bases with no gene match: 4. The CDR3 has 15 amino acids. Germline-derived CDR1 and CDR2 are MDHEN and SYDVKM. This CDR3 is CASSQGQGGNQPQHF. The CDR3 DNA is TGTGCCAGCAGCCAAGGACAGGGGGGCAATCAGCCCCAGCATTTT.

This clone has only a few counts. V is TRBV18 and J is TRBJ2-1, with 16 bases matching TRBD2. Germline-derived CDR1 and CDR2 are KGHSH and LQKENI. V was clipped by 0 bases and J by 15 bases; unmatched bases: 8. The CDR3 is made up of 16 amino acids. The CDR3 loop reads CASSPPGTSGGAYTFF. The CDR3 coding sequence is TGTGCCAGCTCACCACCGGGGACTAGCGGGGGGGCCTACACGTTCTTC. Full variable domain (outside the CDR3, taken from reference TRBV18 and TRBJ2-1): NAGVMQNPRHLVRRRGQEARLRCSPMKGHSHVYWYRQLPEEGLKFMVYLQKENIIDESGMPKERFSAEFPKEGPSILRIQQVVRGDSAAYFCASSPPGTSGGAYTFFGPGTRLTVL.

Turning to this clone: Sequence at one end of the junction differs from germline and may be a read error. The chain couples TRBV7-9 to TRBJ1-5; a possible D gene is TRBD1 (6 bases). The CDR3 is made up of 12 amino acids. Per germline, CDR1 SEHNR and CDR2 FQNEAQ (reference sequence). In nucleotides, the CDR3 is TGTTCCAGCAGCTTAAGGGGGCAGCCCCAGCATTTT. This codes for CSSSLRGQPQHF.

CDR3 amino acids: CASSVAGQAGYGYTF. The CDR3 DNA reads as TGTGCCAGCAGCGTAGCAGGTCAGGCAGGATATGGCTACACCTTC. The chain carries TRBV9 and TRBJ1-2; D remains ambiguous. Trimming stripped 0 bases from V and 5 bases from J, with 14 bases between. This CDR3 comprises 15 residues. Germline CDR1 SGDLS, CDR2 YYNGEE. Based on the CDR3 plus reference TRBV9 and TRBJ1-2, the full variable domain is DSGVTQTPKHLITATGQRVTLRCSPRSGDLSVYWYQQSLDQGLQFLIQYYNGEERAKGNILERFSAQQFPDLHSELNLSSLELGDSALYFCASSVAGQAGYGYTFGSGTRLTVV.

This clone was seen just once. The chain employs TRBV14 and TRBJ2-5; 7 bases fit TRBD1. The closer fit of TRBJ2-7 to the DNA end suggests the J call may be wrong. CDR1 SGHDN and CDR2 FVKESK come from the germline V gene. The length of the CDR3 is 15 residues. The CDR3 DNA reads as TGTGCCAGCAGCCAAGGTCCAGGGGGATTCTACGAGCAGTACTTC. Translating gives CASSQGPGGFYEQYF.

CDR3 bases: TGTGCCAGCAGCCACGGGACAGCACGGCGGAATTCACCCCTCCACTTT. Its translation is CASSHGTARRNSPLHF. The chain carries TRBV11-2 and TRBJ1-6; 7 nucleotides align to TRBD1. V gave up 5 bases and J gave up 7 bases; unmatched junction bases: 11. Germline loops: CDR1 SGHAT, CDR2 FQNNGV. There are 16 residues in the CDR3.

This chain uses TRBV28 with TRBJ1-1; possibly TRBD1 for D (5 bases). V was trimmed by 1 base and J by 3 bases, leaving 9 bases between them. Germline V gene sequence: CDR1 MDHEN, CDR2 SYDVKM. There are 14 residues in the CDR3. CDR3: CASSLSDSYTEAFF. DNA for the CDR3: TGTGCCAGCAGTTTATCTGACAGTTACACTGAAGCTTTCTTT. The full variable domain, its missing parts supplied by reference TRBV28 and TRBJ1-1, is DVKVTQSSRYLVKRTGEKVFLECVQDMDHENMFWYRQDPGLGLRLIYFSYDVKMKEKGDIPEGYSVSREKKERFSLILESASTNQTSMYLCASSLSDSYTEAFFGQGTRLTVV.

This clone appeared a single time. One junction end disagrees with the germline gene, perhaps due to a read error. The V call is TRBV20-1, the J call TRBJ1-2; D is perhaps TRBD1 (5 bases). CDR1 DFQATT and CDR2 SNEGSKA come from the germline V gene (reference sequence). This CDR3 contains 10 residues. The CDR3 nucleotides read TGCAGTGCTAGAGACAGGGTAATACGCTTC. It encodes CSARDRVIRF.

The chain links TRBV28 to TRBJ1-2, with a possible D match to TRBD1 (5 bases). CDR1 and CDR2 from the germline V gene are MDHEN and SYDVKM. V dropped 3 bases and J dropped 4 bases, with 12 bases sitting between them. This CDR3 is built from 14 residues. The CDR3 loop is CASSLGLRGYGYTF. The CDR3 region has the DNA TGTGCCAGCAGTTTGGGACTCCGTGGCTATGGCTACACCTTC.

The rearrangement uses TRBV18 and TRBJ2-5; D is undetermined. From germline, CDR1 is KGHSH and CDR2 LQKENI. Trimming took off 6 bases at V and 4 bases at J, with 6 bases between the two ends. The CDR3 totals 11 residues. The CDR3 loop reads CASSSRETQYF. As DNA, the CDR3 is TGTGCCAGCTCTTCGAGAGAGACCCAGTACTTC.

The chain joins TRBV9 to TRBJ1-1; D is unclear. The length of the CDR3 is 14 residues. V was clipped by 2 bases and J by 5 bases, with 13 bases between them. CDR1 SGDLS and CDR2 YYNGEE come from the germline V gene. As DNA, the CDR3 is TGTGCCAGCAGCGTCAGTCCCGAGCGGACTGAAGCTTTCTTT. Protein: CASSVSPERTEAFF.

The chain employs TRBV28 and TRBJ1-5; no definite D call. Between the trimmed V and J ends, which lost 1 base and 3 bases, there was a span of 10 bases. There are 15 residues in the CDR3. The germline V gene encodes CDR1 MDHEN and CDR2 SYDVKM. CDR3 sequence (DNA): TGTGCCAGCAGTTTATCAGGCGCACACAATCAGCCCCAGCATTTT. This encodes CASSLSGAHNQPQHF.

V gene TRBV19 combines with J gene TRBJ1-2, with a tentative D call TRBD1 (5 bases). Germline lookup yields CDR1 LNHDA and CDR2 SQIVND (reference sequence). The V and J ends lost 7 bases and 8 bases respectively, with 14 bases between them. The CDR3 has 12 amino acids. CDR3 DNA sequence: TGTGCCAGTATGACAGAACCTGGAGGCTACACCTTC. Translated: CASMTEPGGYTF. Complete variable domain (other parts from reference TRBV19 and TRBJ1-2): DGGITQSPKYLFRKEGQNVTLSCEQNLNHDAMYWYRQDPGQGLRLIYYSQIVNDFQKGDIAEGYSVSREKKESFPLTVTSAQKNPTAFYLCASMTEPGGYTFGSGTRLTVV.

The chain employs TRBV28 and TRBJ1-1; weak D call: TRBD1 (5 bases). The V end lost 3 bases, the J end lost 2 bases, and 16 bases lay between the germline ends. The CDR3 contains 16 residues. The germline V gene has CDR1 MDHEN and CDR2 SYDVKM. The CDR3 region has the DNA TGTGCCAGCAGTTTCCCCTCGGGGGGACTTAACACTGAAGCTTTCTTT. Translating gives CASSFPSGGLNTEAFF. The entire variable domain, with the rest obtained from reference TRBV28 and TRBJ1-1, is as follows: DVKVTQSSRYLVKRTGEKVFLECVQDMDHENMFWYRQDPGLGLRLIYFSYDVKMKEKGDIPEGYSVSREKKERFSLILESASTNQTSMYLCASSFPSGGLNTEAFFGQGTRLTVV.

This clone was counted a few times. This chain joins TRBV10-3 and TRBJ1-1; perhaps TRBD1 as D (5 bases). V shed 5 bases and J shed 6 bases, with 13 bases lying between them. The CDR3 has 13 residues. The V gene's germline CDR1 is ENHRY and CDR2 SYGVKD. The CDR3: CAISPTGGAEAFF. Here the CDR3 DNA reads TGTGCCATCAGTCCTACAGGAGGGGCTGAAGCTTTCTTT.

This clone was detected a few times. The gene calls are TRBV5-1 and TRBJ2-3; TRBD2 matches 7 bases. The CDR3 runs 15 residues. Unmatched junction bases numbered 8, after V lost 5 bases and J lost 2 bases. From germline, CDR1 is SGHRS and CDR2 YFSETQ. The CDR3 spells CASRRTGLVTDTQYF. For the CDR3, the DNA is TGCGCCAGCAGGCGGACTGGACTAGTCACAGATACGCAGTATTTT.

The J gene is TRBJ2-5, the V gene TRBV7-2; 7 bases align to TRBD2. This CDR3 has 15 residues. In germline, CDR1 is SGHTA, CDR2 FQGNSA. Germline trimming cut 1 base from V and 5 bases from J; bases unmatched to any gene: 7. CDR3 loop: CASSLDPSRGETQYF. In DNA, the CDR3 is TGTGCCAGCAGCTTAGACCCCTCGCGGGGGGAGACCCAGTACTTC.

This rearrangement joins TRBV6-1 to TRBJ2-3; TRBD1 might be the D (7 bases). Looked up from germline, CDR1 is MNHNS and CDR2 is SASEGT. V lost 4 bases and J 0 bases, leaving 11 bases between the germline ends. The CDR3 sequence is 15 residues long. Here the CDR3 DNA reads TGTGCCAGCAGTGGGAGGGACAGTAGCACAGATACGCAGTATTTT. Its protein product is CASSGRDSSTDTQYF.

In its sample, this clone was seen once. The V and J genes are TRBV4-2 and TRBJ1-1; no firm D call. The CDR3 extends over 14 amino acids. V gave up 0 bases and J gave up 7 bases, with 12 bases separating them. Germline V gene data show CDR1 as LGHNA and CDR2 as YNFKEQ. CDR3 sequence: CASSQERGTYEAFF. CDR3 in DNA: TGTGCCAGCAGCCAAGAAAGAGGAACCTATGAAGCTTTCTTT.

In DNA form, the CDR3 reads TGCAGCGTTGAGCGGGAGGGCCCTCCCGGGGAGCTGTTTTTT. This encodes CSVEREGPPGELFF. The genes are TRBV29-1 and TRBJ2-2, with 9 bases fitting TRBD2. The CDR3 sequence is 14 residues long. The V gene's germline CDR1 is SQVTM and CDR2 ANQGSEA. Losses at the gene ends were 3 bases for V and 6 bases for J; bases not matched to a gene: 5.

This sequence joins TRBV6-5 and TRBJ2-7; the match to TRBD1 covers 10 bases. The CDR3 is 15 amino acids. With 5 bases clipped from V and 4 bases from J, the junction kept 8 bases outside the gene matches. Looked up from germline, CDR1 is MNHEY and CDR2 is SVGAGI. CDR3 residues: CASSPDRGLDYEQYF. The DNA for the CDR3 is TGTGCCAGCAGTCCAGACAGGGGGCTGGATTACGAGCAGTACTTC.

The genes are TRBV5-6 and TRBJ2-6; no firm D call. Germline CDR1 reads SGHDT; CDR2 reads YYEEEE. The length of the CDR3 is 18 residues. V was pared by 5 bases and J by 2 bases, with 20 bases between. The CDR3 loop is CASRPSWSVVAGANVLTF. CDR3 DNA sequence: TGTGCCAGCAGACCTTCCTGGTCGGTGGTGGCTGGGGCCAACGTCCTGACTTTC.

CDR3 coding DNA: TGTGCCAGGCTTCGCTCCCAGGGGACTGAAGCTTTCTTT. Amino acid sequence: CARLRSQGTEAFF. The chain carries TRBV11-2 and TRBJ1-1, with D possibly matching TRBD1 (6 bases). Between the trimmed V and J ends, which lost 9 bases and 5 bases, there was a span of 16 bases. The V gene's germline CDR1 is SGHAT and CDR2 FQNNGV. The CDR3 spans 13 residues.